A single sample gave rise to the 20 T cell receptor beta chains below, sequenced in a study of Graves' ophthalmopathy and Graves' hyperthyroidism. CDR3 regions of TCR beta were amplified from RNA transcripts. RT-PCR with HTBI primers came first, then second-round multiplex PCR. TCRdb analysed the multiplex PCR reads with MiXCR anew, one entry per CDR3 protein. The table lists 350,000 to 450,000 distinct CDR3 sequences, approximately 16% of them singletons. The sequenced material came from peripheral blood. The receptor source for this set is a woman younger than 30 with Graves' ophthalmopathy.

V and J are TRBV5-1 and TRBJ1-2; 8 bases align to TRBD1. Trimming removed 4 bases from V and 8 bases from J; junction bases left unmatched: 7. Germline V gives CDR1 SGHRS, CDR2 YFSETQ. The CDR3 has 13 amino acids. The chain's CDR3 is CASSPGGQGGYTF. In nucleotides, the CDR3 is TGCGCCAGCAGCCCAGGCGGACAGGGCGGCTACACCTTC.

The genes are TRBV12-3 or TRBV12-4 and TRBJ1-1, with TRBD1 matching over 7 bases. The CDR3 has 15 residues. V trimming: 6 bases; J trimming: 3 bases; junction bases outside the gene matches: 10. CDR3 DNA: TGTGCCAGCAGACAGGGGCGAAGGGCGGACACTGAAGCTTTCTTT. It is translated as CASRQGRRADTEAFF.

This chain uses TRBV6-2 or TRBV6-3 with TRBJ2-5, with D possibly TRBD2 on 5 matching bases. Germline-derived CDR1 and CDR2 are MNHEY and SVGEGT. V was pared by 6 bases and J by 1 base, with 12 bases between. The CDR3 is 14 amino acids. The CDR3, as DNA: TGTGCCAGCAGACCCGGGGATTTCCAAGAGACCCAGTACTTC. This codes for CASRPGDFQETQYF.

The chain has TRBV7-3 and TRBJ2-5; 8 bases agree with TRBD2. The trim removed 5 bases at V and 5 bases at J, leaving 10 bases unmatched. This CDR3 contains 15 residues. CDR1 and CDR2 (germline): SGHTA, FQGTGA. CDR3 DNA sequence: TGTGCCAGCAGCCCTCAAGGACTAGCAGGCGAGACCCAGTACTTC. Translating it yields CASSPQGLAGETQYF.

This chain uses TRBV7-3 with TRBJ2-7; D is possibly TRBD1 (6 bases). V was pared by 10 bases and J by 0 bases, with 10 bases between. The germline gives CDR1 SGHTA, CDR2 FQGTGA. The CDR3 is 12 amino acids. Written as DNA, the CDR3 is TGTGCCAAAGGACAGAGCTCCTACGAGCAGTACTTC. This encodes CAKGQSSYEQYF.

This clonotype was detected ten times or more. V is TRBV7-6 and J is TRBJ2-7; D ambiguous. Germline assignment: CDR1 SGHVS and CDR2 FNYEAQ. V lost 0 bases and J lost 1, with 10 bases in between. CDR3 length equals 15 residues. CDR3 amino acids: CASSLARHFSYEQYF. CDR3 DNA: TGTGCCAGCAGCTTAGCCCGACATTTTTCCTACGAGCAGTACTTC.

This clonotype appeared many times. The chain has TRBV12-3 or TRBV12-4 and TRBJ1-1; 8 nucleotides align to TRBD1. The V segment lost 8 bases and the J segment 4 bases; nucleotides outside the gene matches: 3. CDR3 length: 12 residues. DNA of the CDR3: TGTGCCAGCTCCGACAGGGGCACTGAAGCTTTCTTT. Translation: CASSDRGTEAFF.

This clonotype was seen ten or more times. The genes are TRBV6-2 or TRBV6-3 and TRBJ1-6; 7 nucleotides match TRBD1. The germline V gene encodes CDR1 MNHEY and CDR2 SVGEGT. CDR3 length equals 13 residues. The trim removed 5 bases at V and 9 bases at J, leaving 4 bases unmatched. For the CDR3, the DNA is TGTGCCAGCAGTGCAGGGGGTCCTTCACCCCTCCACTTT. Translation: CASSAGGPSPLHF.

The V and J genes are TRBV6-5 and TRBJ2-5, with TRBD2 identical over 8 bases. CDR3 length: 17 residues. CDR1 is MNHEY and CDR2 is SVGAGI in the germline V gene. Trimming removed 1 base from V and 9 bases from J; junction bases left unmatched: 16. In DNA form, the CDR3 reads TGTGCCAGCAGTTACTTCGGTAGTAGCGGGACCCGATTGGCCCAGTACTTC. The encoded protein is CASSYFGSSGTRLAQYF.

This clonotype was seen repeatedly, ten times or more. The chain carries TRBV14 and TRBJ2-5; 9 bases are a match to TRBD2. Germline CDR1 is SGHDN and CDR2 is FVKESK. Trimming cost V 3 bases and J 3 bases; bases outside gene matches: 11. The length of the CDR3 is 17 residues. The CDR3 loop reads CASSQMRLAEFEETQYF. In DNA form, the CDR3 reads TGTGCCAGCAGCCAGATGCGACTAGCGGAATTTGAAGAGACCCAGTACTTC.

This chain uses TRBV6-5 with TRBJ2-5; possibly TRBD2 for D (6 bases). This CDR3 region has 12 residues. Germline CDR1 and CDR2: MNHEY and SVGAGI. Between the trimmed V and J ends, which lost 7 bases and 4 bases, there was a span of 10 bases. For the CDR3, the DNA is TGTGCCAGCACTCGGAGGGGAGAGACCCAGTACTTC. It codes for CASTRRGETQYF.

In its sample, this clonotype was seen many times. The chain uses TRBV7-2 and TRBJ1-3, with unresolved D. The CDR3 runs to 15 residues. V was cut by 5 bases and J by 4 bases, with 15 bases left in between. The germline V gene encodes CDR1 SGHTA and CDR2 FQGNSA. This CDR3 is CASSPWAAAGNTIYF. In nucleotides, the CDR3 is TGTGCCAGCAGCCCCTGGGCAGCCGCAGGAAACACCATATATTTT.

This clonotype was found many times. The rearrangement uses TRBV7-2 and TRBJ2-7; 11 nucleotides agree with TRBD2. The germline V gene encodes CDR1 SGHTA and CDR2 FQGNSA. Unmatched junction bases numbered 7, after V lost 6 bases and J lost 3 bases. The length of the CDR3 is 15 residues. In nucleotides, the CDR3 is TGTGCCAGCAGTTCCAGACTAGCGGGGAACTACGAGCAGTACTTC. Its protein product is CASSSRLAGNYEQYF.

This clonotype came up a few times. In DNA form, the CDR3 reads TGTGCCAGCTCCCCGATTAGGGATACTGAAGCTTTCTTT. It is translated as CASSPIRDTEAFF. V gene TRBV18 combines with J gene TRBJ1-1; D call uncertain. The ends were cut back, 6 bases at V and 5 bases at J, with 13 bases in the middle. CDR3 length: 13 residues. Germline values: CDR1 KGHSH, CDR2 LQKENI.

V usage is TRBV12-3 or TRBV12-4 and J usage is TRBJ2-5, with 10 positions matching TRBD1. V lost 7 bases and J lost 4; bases outside the gene matches: 9. This CDR3 spans 15 amino acids. DNA for the CDR3: TGTGCCAGCACTGTGACAGGGGGCGGTGGAGAGACCCAGTACTTC. Translating it yields CASTVTGGGGETQYF.

This clonotype was counted a few times. This chain links TRBV6-2 or TRBV6-3 with TRBJ2-7, with D possibly being TRBD2 (5 bases). This CDR3 is built from 15 residues. The germline gives CDR1 MNHEY, CDR2 SVGEGT. With 6 bases removed from V and 0 bases from J, the gap between germline ends came to 15 bases. The DNA for the CDR3 is TGTGCCAGCAGCATCGAGCGGATGAGCTCCTACGAGCAGTACTTC. It codes for CASSIERMSSYEQYF.

This clonotype came up many times. The chain joins TRBV6-1 to TRBJ1-1; D uncertain. Per germline, CDR1 MNHNS and CDR2 SASEGT. Trimming shortened V by 8 bases and J by 1 base, and 8 bases separated the two germline ends. The CDR3 loop spans 12 amino acids. The chain's CDR3 is CASFAANTEAFF. The CDR3 DNA follows: TGTGCCAGCTTTGCGGCGAACACTGAAGCTTTCTTT.

This clonotype has ten or more counts. This rearrangement joins TRBV19 to TRBJ1-5; TRBD1 aligns across 7 bases. The CDR3 length is 14 residues. The J segment lost 5 bases and the V segment lost 10 bases, leaving 11 bases of the junction unmatched. Germline loops: CDR1 LNHDA, CDR2 SQIVND (reference sequence). CDR3 nucleotides: TGTGCCACTCAGACAGGGCATCGGGATCAGCCCCAGCATTTT. It encodes CATQTGHRDQPQHF.

This clonotype was found many times. The J gene is TRBJ1-1, the V gene TRBV6-5, with D perhaps TRBD1 (6 bases). V gave up 7 bases and J gave up 11 bases, with 17 bases separating them. The germline V gene encodes CDR1 MNHEY and CDR2 SVGAGI. The CDR3 has 12 residues. CDR3: CASTEQGRGAFF. CDR3 sequence (DNA): TGTGCCAGCACAGAACAGGGAAGAGGGGCTTTCTTT.

In its sample, this clonotype was seen many times. This chain joins TRBV6-1 and TRBJ2-7, with a weak D call TRBD2 (5 bases). Germline V gene sequence: CDR1 MNHNS, CDR2 SASEGT. V was pared by 2 bases and J by 1 base, with 12 bases between. This CDR3 has 15 residues. CDR3 coding DNA: TGTGCCAGCAGTGAAAGAGAGGGTCTATCCTACGAGCAGTACTTC. Protein sequence: CASSEREGLSYEQYF.